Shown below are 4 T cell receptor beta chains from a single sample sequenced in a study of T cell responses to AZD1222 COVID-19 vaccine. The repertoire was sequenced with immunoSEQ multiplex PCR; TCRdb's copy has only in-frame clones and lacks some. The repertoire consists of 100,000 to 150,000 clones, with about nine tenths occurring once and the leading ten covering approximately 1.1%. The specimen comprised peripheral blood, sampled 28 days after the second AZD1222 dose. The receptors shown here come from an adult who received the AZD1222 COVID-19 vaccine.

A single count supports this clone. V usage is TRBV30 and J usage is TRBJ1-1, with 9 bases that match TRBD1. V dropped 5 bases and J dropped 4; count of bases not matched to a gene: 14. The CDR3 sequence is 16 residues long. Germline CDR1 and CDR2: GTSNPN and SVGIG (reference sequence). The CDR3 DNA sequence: TGTGCCTGGTCGAAGAGGGGGACAGGGTCGGTCACTGAAGCTTTCTTT. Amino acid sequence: CAWSKRGTGSVTEAFF.

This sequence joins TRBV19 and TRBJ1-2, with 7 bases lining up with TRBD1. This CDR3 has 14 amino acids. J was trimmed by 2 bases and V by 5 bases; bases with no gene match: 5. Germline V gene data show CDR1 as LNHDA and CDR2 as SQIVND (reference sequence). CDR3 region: CASSDRALNYGYTF. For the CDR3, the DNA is TGTGCCAGTAGTGACAGGGCCTTAAACTATGGCTACACCTTC.

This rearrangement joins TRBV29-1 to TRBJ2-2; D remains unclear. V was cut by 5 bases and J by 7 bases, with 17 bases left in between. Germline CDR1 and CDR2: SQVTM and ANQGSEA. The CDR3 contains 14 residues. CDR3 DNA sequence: TGCAGCGTTAAAAGCCAAGTGATCAGCGGGGAGCTGTTTTTT. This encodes CSVKSQVISGELFF.

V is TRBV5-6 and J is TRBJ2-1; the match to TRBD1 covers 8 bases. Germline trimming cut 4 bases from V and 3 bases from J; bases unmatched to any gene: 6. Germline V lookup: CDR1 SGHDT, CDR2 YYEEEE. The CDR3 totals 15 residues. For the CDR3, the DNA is TGTGCCAGCAGCCTGGACAGGGCCTTCTACAATGAGCAGTTCTTC. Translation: CASSLDRAFYNEQFF.